This paragraph covers one T cell receptor (beta chain) sequence. What it binds is unknown. For sequencing, patients were chosen who had shown expansion of CD8+CD57+ cells by flow cytometry. Every one of the patients had aplastic anemia (severe, acquired). By the time of blood sampling, patients had still received no therapy. Profiling that covered TCR beta VDJ and CDR3 relied on genomic DNA as its template. MiXCR was run by TCRdb on the reads, yielding one entry per CDR3 protein. The sample shows about 180,000 distinct CDR3 sequences, 45% to 60% of them seen only once. The sample originates from a study of CD8+CD57+ T cells in acquired aplastic anemia. About the research overall: The average for DNA from sorted CD4+ and CD8+ cells was 3.2 ug.

CDR1 is SQVTM and CDR2 is ANQGSEA in the germline V gene. With 0 bases removed from V and 9 bases from J, the gap between germline ends came to 6 bases. There are 11 residues in the CDR3. Whole-study findings and limits: The same twenty-nine CD8+ CDR3 sequences occurred in patients and in controls.

The receptor was isolated from a human donor with aplastic anemia. The chain combines TRBV29-1 with TRBJ2-1; D ambiguous. Sequenced: sorted CD4+, CD8+, or CD8+CD57+ T cells (not recorded which) from PBMCs. CDR3 sequence reads: CSVEDLLEQFF. The CDR3 DNA is TGCAGCGTTGAAGATCTCCTTGAGCAGTTCTTC.